Presented here are 8 T cell receptor beta chains from one specimen sequenced in a study of shared clonotypes between healthy human individuals (dated by TCRdb to 2019 to 2021). Receptors were amplified or captured by the immunoSEQ multiplex PCR assay. What TCRdb holds here is the immuneACCESS table cut down to in-frame rearrangements. Part of the clones is not present; checked against another copy, under half of the missing clones reflect an unresolved V gene, and the others are unexplained. The sample table holds hundreds of thousands of clones, of which 97% were seen once. The top ten constitute 0.045% to 0.06% of the sample. Material: naive CD4+ T cells sorted from blood. Reading the label with the study, this specimen's cell subset or site is: CD45RA+ positively selected. These receptor sequences come from a woman in her twenties or thirties in good health.

The CDR3 DNA follows: TGTGCCAGCAGCCCTACGACAGGTTCAATCAATGCGCAGTATTTT. As protein: CASSPTTGSINAQYF. V and J are TRBV6-6 and TRBJ2-3; maybe TRBD1 (6 bases). Trimming removed 6 bases from V and 10 bases from J, with 23 bases in between. The CDR3 spans 15 residues. Germline loops: CDR1 MNHNY, CDR2 SVGAGI (reference sequence).

The chain employs TRBV7-7 and TRBJ2-6; D is uncertain. Germline V lookup: CDR1 SSHAT, CDR2 FNYEAQ (reference sequence). V was trimmed by 5 bases and J by 5 bases, leaving 16 bases between them. The CDR3 is 16 amino acids. CDR3 protein: CASSAHEQSRANVLTF. The CDR3 DNA follows: TGTGCCAGCAGCGCGCACGAACAAAGTCGGGCCAACGTCCTGACTTTC.

In nucleotides, the CDR3 is TGTGCCAGCAGTTTATCAGGGGGTTCGGGGAATCAGCCCCAGCATTTT. Its protein product is CASSLSGGSGNQPQHF. The chain employs TRBV28 and TRBJ1-5; 7 bases map to TRBD1. The CDR3 is made up of 16 amino acids. V was pared by 1 base and J by 4 bases, with 7 bases of the junction left unmatched. Looked up from germline, CDR1 is MDHEN and CDR2 is SYDVKM.

This clone was detected once. The rearrangement uses TRBV28 and TRBJ2-7, with TRBD1 matching 11 bases. This CDR3 has 14 amino acids. The V segment lost 10 bases and the J segment 4 bases; nucleotides outside the gene matches: 9. Germline assignment: CDR1 MDHEN and CDR2 SYDVKM. The CDR3 protein is CATFGTGGSYEQYF. The CDR3 DNA reads TGTGCCACGTTCGGGACAGGGGGATCTTACGAGCAGTACTTC.

A single count supports this clone. This chain uses TRBV28 with TRBJ2-7, with D perhaps TRBD1 or TRBD2 (5 bases each). CDR1 is MDHEN, CDR2 SYDVKM, per germline. The CDR3 spans 11 residues. V shed 5 bases and J shed 5 bases, with 7 bases lying between them. CDR3 nucleotide sequence: TGTGCCAGCAGTAGGGACGACGAGCAGTACTTC. It is translated as CASSRDDEQYF.

This chain joins TRBV28 and TRBJ2-2, with 8 bases fitting TRBD1. The CDR3 is 16 residues long. Trimming took 3 bases from V and 6 from J; bases not matched to a gene: 9. Germline CDR1 reads MDHEN; CDR2 reads SYDVKM. CDR3 region: CASSFFRGPISGELFF. As DNA, the CDR3 is TGTGCCAGCAGTTTTTTCAGGGGGCCAATCTCCGGGGAGCTGTTTTTT.

This rearrangement joins TRBV28 to TRBJ1-5; a possible D gene is TRBD1 (5 bases). The CDR3 consists of 15 residues. Germline values: CDR1 MDHEN, CDR2 SYDVKM. V was cut by 1 base and J by 5 bases, with 12 bases left in between. The chain's CDR3 is CASSLSPGNDQPQHF. The CDR3 nucleotides are TGTGCCAGCAGTTTATCCCCAGGGAACGATCAGCCCCAGCATTTT.

CDR3 nucleotides: TGTGCCAGCAGTGACTCGAAGGTCACTGGCTCCTACAATGAGCAGTTCTTC. Protein: CASSDSKVTGSYNEQFF. The rearrangement links TRBV6-4 to TRBJ2-1; D not certain. The CDR3 length is 17 residues. V was clipped by 0 bases and J by 0 bases, with 12 bases between them. Germline CDR1 MRHNA, CDR2 SNTAGT.